This T cell receptor beta chain was profiled in a study of tumor-infiltrating lymphocytes in primary liver carcinoma. General study results and limits: Only about 7.5-24% of top clones showed up in all five tumor regions. Tumors carried a top-250-clone fraction significantly exceeding that of blood (p = 0.039).

This CDR3 has 14 residues. Germline V lookup: CDR1 KGHDR, CDR2 SFDVKD. Without any cell sorting, roughly 20-30 mg of bulk tissue yielded co-extracted RNA and DNA. Reverse transcription of approximately 500 ng total RNA with a constant-region primer produced TCR beta cDNA. The TCR beta library was amplified through three nested multiplex PCR rounds in a modified ARM-PCR procedure. The first two PCR rounds used TRBV1-TRBV30 forward primers with a C-beta reverse primer, 10 to 11 cycles each. One entry per CDR3 protein, called by TCRdb with MiXCR from the multiplex PCR reads. The sample shows 100,000 or so distinct CDR3 sequences, roughly 69% of them seen only once. To note about this clonotype: Its target is not known. The junction and the germline gene differ at one end; a read error may be behind it.

This sequence originates from a woman aged 55-70 years with primary liver carcinoma and hepatitis B virus infection. Sequenced material: liver tumor tissue from sampling region 5. The subset denotes: tumor region T5, tumor centre. The genes are TRBV24-1 and TRBJ1-2; D is undetermined. Here the CDR3 reads CATSDSEYDYGYTF. The CDR3 coding sequence is TGTGCCACCAGTGATTCAGAGTACGACTATGGCTATACCTTC.